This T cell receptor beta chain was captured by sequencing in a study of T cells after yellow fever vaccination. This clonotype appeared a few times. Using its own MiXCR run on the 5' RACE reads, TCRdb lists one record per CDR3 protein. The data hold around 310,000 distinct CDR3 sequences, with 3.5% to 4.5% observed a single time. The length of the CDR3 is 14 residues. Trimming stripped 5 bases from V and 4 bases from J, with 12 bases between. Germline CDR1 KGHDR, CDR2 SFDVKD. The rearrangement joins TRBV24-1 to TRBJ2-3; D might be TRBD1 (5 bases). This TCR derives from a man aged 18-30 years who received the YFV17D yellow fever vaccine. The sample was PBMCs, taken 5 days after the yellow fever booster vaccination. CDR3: CATSVSGFADTQYF. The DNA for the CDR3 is TGTGCCACCAGTGTATCAGGGTTCGCAGATACGCAGTATTTT.